The present TCR beta chain was sequenced within a study of technical replicates of blood from a few donors. Clones were read by immunoSEQ multiplex PCR, and TCRdb kept only the in-frame ones, dropping some. The table shows over 55,000 clones, with about 95% occurring only once. The ends lost 1 base at V and 2 bases at J; junction bases unmatched: 1. CDR3 size: 16 residues. Looked up from germline, CDR1 is SNHLY and CDR2 is FYNNEI. This clonotype originated in a human donor in good health. Some clones in this sample may be carry-over from other donors' samples. Sequenced material: PBMCs. The rearrangement uses TRBV2 and TRBJ2-5; 13 bases match TRBD2. This CDR3 is CASSEGLAGGQETQYF. The CDR3 nucleotides are TGTGCCAGCAGTGAAGGACTAGCGGGGGGACAAGAGACCCAGTACTTC.